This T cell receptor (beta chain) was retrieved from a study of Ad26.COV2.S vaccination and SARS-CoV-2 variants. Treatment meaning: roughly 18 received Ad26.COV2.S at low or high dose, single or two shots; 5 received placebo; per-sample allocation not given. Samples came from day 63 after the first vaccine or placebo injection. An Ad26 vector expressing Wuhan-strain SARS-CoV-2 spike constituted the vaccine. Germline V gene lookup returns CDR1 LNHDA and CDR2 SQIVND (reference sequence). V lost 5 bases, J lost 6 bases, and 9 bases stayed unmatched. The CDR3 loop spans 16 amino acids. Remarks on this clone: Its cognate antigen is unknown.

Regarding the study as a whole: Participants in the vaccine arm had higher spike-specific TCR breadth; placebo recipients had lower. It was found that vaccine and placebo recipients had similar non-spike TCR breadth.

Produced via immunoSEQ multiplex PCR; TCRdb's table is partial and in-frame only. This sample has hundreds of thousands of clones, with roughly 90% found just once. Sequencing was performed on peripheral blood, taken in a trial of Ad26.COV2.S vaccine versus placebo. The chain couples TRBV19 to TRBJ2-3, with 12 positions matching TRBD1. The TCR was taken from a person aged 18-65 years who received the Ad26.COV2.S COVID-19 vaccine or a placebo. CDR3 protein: CASSQPGQGALDTQYF. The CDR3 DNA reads TGTGCCAGTAGTCAGCCGGGACAGGGGGCTTTGGATACGCAGTATTTT.